This paragraph reports one TCR beta chain. This sample was taken from a study of memory CD4+ T cells and cytomegalovirus serostatus. TCRdb's copy holds only in-frame clones and misses some; the assay was immunoSEQ multiplex PCR. Of 45,000 to 65,000 clones in the sample, approximately 80% were seen once. This CDR3 spans 13 amino acids. Per the germline V gene, CDR1 is SGHRS and CDR2 is YFSETQ. V was clipped by 2 bases and J by 0 bases, with 5 bases between them. The sort gate was single viable CD3+CD4+CD8-CD45RO+ cells for memory CD4+ T cells. Sequences were obtained from memory CD4+ T cells from blood. The V call is TRBV5-1, the J call TRBJ1-1; unclear D gene. The origin of this receptor is an adult in good health and CMV-seropositive. The CDR3 loop reads CASSFDVNTEAFF. CDR3 sequence (DNA): TGCGCCAGCAGCTTCGACGTGAACACTGAAGCTTTCTTT.